These T cell receptor beta chains were read from a single sample in a study of blood T cell repertoires in COVID-19. Data came from immunoSEQ multiplex PCR; TCRdb stores just in-frame clones and leaves some out. The sample holds roughly 260,000 clones, 75% to 95% seen once. The source material was peripheral blood. Receptors were obtained from a young adult with COVID-19, enrolled during active disease. Each CDR3 is given with its conserved first and last residue. Each record gives: CDR3 protein, CDR3 DNA, clone size, D gene, J gene, V gene. The D gene is left open where the match is weak. For some rows the clone size is stated as once, few or many, or as a class when expanded; others skip it.

CASSQDQVATGLAGTDTQYF	TGCGCCAGCAGCCAAGATCAGGTCGCGACAGGACTAGCGGGGACAGATACGCAGTATTTT	.	TRBD2	TRBJ2-3	TRBV4-3
CASSSLYGYTF	TGTGCCAGCAGTTCCTTATATGGCTACACCTTC	.	.	TRBJ1-2	TRBV12-3/TRBV12-4
CASSQAIVPYNEQFF	TGTGCCAGCAGCCAAGCGATAGTCCCCTACAATGAGCAGTTCTTC	.	.	TRBJ2-1	TRBV14
CASSDGPFRGRGDTEAFF	TGTGCCAGCAGCGACGGGCCCTTCAGGGGGCGCGGTGACACTGAAGCTTTCTTT	.	TRBD1	TRBJ1-1	TRBV5-4
CASSAAVVQYF	TGTGCCAGCAGCGCGGCCGTGGTGCAGTACTTC	.	.	TRBJ2-7	TRBV12-3/TRBV12-4
CASSLAKVIAGDVEQYF	TGTGCCAGCAGCTTGGCCAAGGTAATAGCGGGAGATGTCGAGCAGTACTTC	.	TRBD2	TRBJ2-7	TRBV5-4
CAWTGQGEKLFF	TGTGCCTGGACGGGACAGGGGGAAAAACTGTTTTTT	.	TRBD1	TRBJ1-4	TRBV30
CAWKEANTDTQYF	TGTGCCTGGAAAGAAGCGAACACAGATACGCAGTATTTT	.	.	TRBJ2-3	TRBV30
CASSFGAGETQYF	TGTGCCAGCAGTTTTGGGGCCGGGGAGACCCAGTACTTC	.	.	TRBJ2-5	TRBV27
CASSSGQGSYGYTF	TGTGCCAGCAGTTCCGGACAGGGATCATATGGCTACACCTTC	.	TRBD1	TRBJ1-2	TRBV28
CAISIQGANTEAFF	TGTGCCATCAGTATACAGGGGGCGAACACTGAAGCTTTCTTT	.	TRBD1	TRBJ1-1	TRBV10-3
CASSYSGGQATYEQYF	TGTGCCAGCAGTTACTCGGGCGGGCAGGCTACCTACGAGCAGTACTTC	.	.	TRBJ2-7	TRBV6-5
CASSKGDRGLEREGRREQFF	TGTGCCAGCAGCAAAGGGGATAGGGGTTTGGAGCGGGAGGGCCGGCGAGAGCAGTTCTTC	once	.	TRBJ2-1	TRBV21-1
CASNDGGSYEQYF	TGTGCCAGCAATGACGGCGGCTCCTACGAGCAGTACTTC	once	.	TRBJ2-7	TRBV9
CASKQGGDGNTIYF	TGTGCCAGTAAGCAGGGAGGAGACGGAAACACCATATATTTT	.	.	TRBJ1-3	TRBV19
CASSLGAGGPSSYNEQFF	TGTGCCAGCAGCTTAGGGGCGGGAGGGCCAAGCTCCTACAATGAGCAGTTCTTC	.	TRBD2	TRBJ2-1	TRBV7-3
CASSQVIATSNEQFF	TGTGCCAGCAGCCAAGTGATTGCAACTAGCAATGAGCAGTTCTTC	once	.	TRBJ2-1	TRBV4-2
CASSLGAEDYGYTF	TGTGCCAGCAGCTTAGGGGCAGAAGACTATGGCTACACCTTC	.	.	TRBJ1-2	TRBV7-9
CASRGDTNYGYTF	TGTGCCAGCAGGGGGGACACGAACTATGGCTACACCTTC	few	.	TRBJ1-2	TRBV27
CASTIGQGNTEAFF	TGCGCCAGCACCATCGGACAGGGCAACACTGAAGCTTTCTTT	.	TRBD1	TRBJ1-1	TRBV5-1
CSACGALAYNEQFF	TGCAGTGCTTGTGGGGCTCTCGCATACAATGAGCAGTTCTTC	.	.	TRBJ2-1	TRBV20-1
CASHAFGLAEYNEQFF	TGTGCCAGCCACGCCTTTGGGCTAGCGGAGTACAATGAGCAGTTCTTC	.	TRBD2	TRBJ2-1	TRBV7-2
CASSSGTTGLSSYEQYF	TGTGCCAGCAGTTCCGGAACGACAGGTCTTTCTTCCTACGAGCAGTACTTC	few	.	TRBJ2-7	TRBV28
CASSFVDEQYF	TGTGCCAGCAGCTTCGTAGACGAGCAGTACTTC	.	.	TRBJ2-7	TRBV5-4
CASSQEAEKQDYSYEQYF	TGCGCCAGCAGCCAAGAAGCGGAGAAGCAGGACTACTCCTACGAGCAGTACTTC	.	.	TRBJ2-7	TRBV4-3
CASGTSFTDTQYF	TGTGCCAGCGGGACTAGCTTCACAGATACGCAGTATTTT	.	TRBD2	TRBJ2-3	TRBV2
CASSSPVDGTDNYGYTF	TGTGCCAGCAGTTCCCCGGTAGATGGGACAGACAACTATGGCTACACCTTC	.	TRBD1	TRBJ1-2	TRBV28
CASSGLAGVYNEQFF	TGTGCCAGCAGCGGACTAGCGGGGGTCTACAATGAGCAGTTCTTC	.	TRBD2	TRBJ2-1	TRBV9
CATSDFQEQFF	TGTGCCACCAGTGATTTTCAGGAGCAGTTCTTC	.	.	TRBJ2-1	TRBV24-1
CASSYNAAGGNQPQHF	TGTGCCAGCAGTTACAATGCGGCAGGGGGCAATCAGCCCCAGCATTTT	.	.	TRBJ1-5	TRBV6-2/TRBV6-3
CASRPNPDRARTGELFF	TGCGCCAGCAGGCCCAACCCCGACAGGGCCCGAACCGGGGAGCTGTTTTTT	.	TRBD1	TRBJ2-2	TRBV23-1
CASTYSGGGAWGRNQPQHF	TGTGCCAGCACCTACAGCGGGGGAGGGGCCTGGGGTCGCAATCAGCCCCAGCATTTT	.	.	TRBJ1-5	TRBV6-6
CASSPGLAPVYNEQFF	TGTGCCAGCTCTCCGGGACTAGCCCCGGTTTACAATGAGCAGTTCTTC	.	TRBD2	TRBJ2-1	TRBV18
CASSQDEVTDYTF	TGCGCCAGCAGCCAAGATGAAGTAACTGACTACACCTTC	once	.	TRBJ1-2	TRBV4-3
CASSLVRFDRGVADTQYF	TGTGCCAGCAGCTTAGTCCGCTTTGACAGGGGGGTCGCAGATACGCAGTATTTT	.	TRBD1	TRBJ2-3	TRBV7-2
CASKRLAGGDTQYF	TGCGCCAGCAAGAGGCTAGCGGGAGGGGATACGCAGTATTTT	.	TRBD2	TRBJ2-3	TRBV5-1
CASSTGQTLAYNEQFF	TGTGCCAGCAGTACGGGACAGACTTTAGCCTACAATGAGCAGTTCTTC	.	TRBD1	TRBJ2-1	TRBV2
CASSQTSGTPYEQYF	TGTGCCAGCAGCCAGACTAGCGGGACCCCCTACGAGCAGTACTTC	.	TRBD2	TRBJ2-7	TRBV7-9
CASSYRGPAYEQYF	TGTGCCAGCAGCTACAGGGGACCCGCCTACGAGCAGTACTTC	.	TRBD1	TRBJ2-7	TRBV7-2
CASSQIPGQGFGNTIYF	TGTGCCAGCAGCCAAATCCCTGGACAGGGATTCGGAAACACCATATATTTT	.	TRBD1	TRBJ1-3	TRBV4-2
CASSHGRTTGGYTF	TGTGCCAGCAGCCACGGCAGGACCACGGGGGGCTACACCTTC	.	.	TRBJ1-2	TRBV3-1/TRBV3-2
CASSLPLNEKLFF	TGTGCCAGCAGCTTACCTCTTAATGAAAAACTGTTTTTT	.	.	TRBJ1-4	TRBV11-2
CASSLASYEQYF	TGTGCCAGCAGCCTAGCGTCCTACGAGCAGTACTTC	few	.	TRBJ2-7	TRBV6-2/TRBV6-3
CASSQALDGRPGELFF	TGTGCCAGCAGCCAAGCGTTGGACGGGAGGCCGGGGGAGCTGTTTTTT	.	TRBD2	TRBJ2-2	TRBV3-1/TRBV3-2
CATGWGVSNQPQHF	TGTGCCACAGGGTGGGGCGTTAGCAATCAGCCCCAGCATTTT	.	.	TRBJ1-5	TRBV19
CASSGPVRQVGTGELFF	TGTGCCAGCAGCGGTCCAGTTCGACAGGTCGGCACCGGGGAGCTGTTTTTT	.	.	TRBJ2-2	TRBV9
CASSLQGSGTYEQYF	TGCGCCAGCAGCTTGCAGGGGTCGGGGACCTACGAGCAGTACTTC	.	.	TRBJ2-7	TRBV5-1